The clone carrying this T cell receptor beta chain has just a few counts. Its target is not known. The data originate from a study of T cell repertoires in cytomegalovirus infection. Study-level findings and limits: Using cumulative public TCR beta family frequency, the authors identified those who carried CMV together with the relevant HLA.

V was trimmed by 5 bases and J by 1 base, leaving 16 bases between them. Germline CDR1 reads SGHAT; CDR2 reads FQNNGV. This CDR3 comprises 16 residues. One entry per CDR3 protein results from TCRdb running MiXCR on the reads. The repertoire has approximately 300,000 distinct CDR3 sequences, just under 30% of them found once; the top ten carry 20%. The sequence derives from a human donor in good health (CMV status not recorded). Some clones in this sample may be carry-over from other donors' samples. V gene TRBV11-2 combines with J gene TRBJ2-3; TRBD2 might be the D (5 bases). Specimen: cultured PBMCs, collected from culture after CMV antigen stimulation. The CDR3 coding sequence is TGTGCCAGCAGCCCCTTACGGACTCTTCGCACAGATACGCAGTATTTT. This translates into CASSPLRTLRTDTQYF.